The 4 T cell receptor beta chains reported below all come from one sample, sequenced in a study of molecular identifiers for immune sequencing clone quantification. TCRdb re-analysed the PCR reads in MiXCR, keeping a single row per CDR3 protein. Of approximately 630,000 distinct CDR3 sequences listed, about 25% were seen once; the top ten hold about 0.84%. The specimen sequenced was naive CD8+ T cells from blood, with Jurkat cell RNA spiked in. The subset was: FACS-sorted CD8+CD4-CCR7+CD45RA+ naive T cells. Receptors were obtained from a human donor in good health. Some libraries in this study had Jurkat cell RNA spiked in.

There are a few counts of this clonotype. Here the CDR3 reads CASSFFGQGVYEQYF. Here the CDR3 DNA reads TGTGCCAGCAGCTTTTTCGGACAGGGGGTTTACGAGCAGTACTTC. V and J are TRBV5-4 and TRBJ2-7, with 10 bases aligning to TRBD1. Germline CDR1 reads SGHNT; CDR2 reads YYREEE (reference sequence). Germline trimming cut 2 bases from V and 4 bases from J; bases unmatched to any gene: 6. CDR3 length: 15 residues. The variable domain in full, with the rest retrieved from reference TRBV5-4 and TRBJ2-7, is ETGVTQSPTHLIKTRGQQVTLRCSSQSGHNTVSWYQQALGQGPQFIFQYYREEENGRGNFPPRFSGLQFPNYSSELNVNALELDDSALYLCASSFFGQGVYEQYFGPGTRLTVT.

Concerning this clonotype: One end of the junction is discordant with germline, which a read error may explain. V and J are TRBV9 and TRBJ2-7, with 7 positions matching TRBD1. Germline V gene sequence: CDR1 SGDLS, CDR2 YYNGEE. This CDR3 spans 13 amino acids. CDR3: CASSVDRRVEQYF. The CDR3 DNA is TGTGCGAGCAGCGTGGACAGGAGAGTGGAGCAGTACTTC.

This clonotype showed up many times. This sequence joins TRBV6-6 and TRBJ1-6; D is unclear. Germline CDR1 and CDR2: MNHNY and SVGAGI (reference sequence). The length of the CDR3 is 15 residues. Trimming took 3 bases from V and 8 from J, leaving 14 bases between them. The CDR3 protein is CASSYLALEDSPLHF. The DNA for the CDR3 is TGTGCCAGCAGTTATTTGGCGCTCGAGGATTCACCCCTCCACTTT.

In this sample, this clonotype turned up many times. The V gene is TRBV12-3 or TRBV12-4, the J gene TRBJ2-3; the match to TRBD2 covers 7 bases. The CDR3 is made up of 14 amino acids. The junction had 5 bases not matched to a gene; V was cut back by 4 bases and J by 4 bases. CDR3 region: CASSWSGEADTQYF. In nucleotides, the CDR3 is TGTGCCAGCAGTTGGAGCGGGGAGGCAGATACGCAGTATTTT.